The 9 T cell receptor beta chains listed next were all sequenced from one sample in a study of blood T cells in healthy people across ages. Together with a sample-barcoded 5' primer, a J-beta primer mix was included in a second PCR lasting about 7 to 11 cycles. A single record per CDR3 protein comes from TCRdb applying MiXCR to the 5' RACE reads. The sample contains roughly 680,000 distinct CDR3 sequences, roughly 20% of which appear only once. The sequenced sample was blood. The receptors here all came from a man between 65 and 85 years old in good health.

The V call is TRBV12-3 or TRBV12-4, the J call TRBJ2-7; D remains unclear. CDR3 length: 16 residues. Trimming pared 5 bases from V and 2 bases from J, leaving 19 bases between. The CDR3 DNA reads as TGTGCCAGCAGTCCGCGATCATGGTCGGACGCCTACGAGCAGTACTTC. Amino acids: CASSPRSWSDAYEQYF.

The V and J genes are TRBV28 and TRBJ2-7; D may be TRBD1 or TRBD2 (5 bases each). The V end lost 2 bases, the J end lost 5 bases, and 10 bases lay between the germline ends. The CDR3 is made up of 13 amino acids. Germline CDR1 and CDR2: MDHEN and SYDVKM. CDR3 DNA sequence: TGTGCCAGCAGTTTAGGGGGTCGGCACGAGCAGTACTTC. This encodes CASSLGGRHEQYF.

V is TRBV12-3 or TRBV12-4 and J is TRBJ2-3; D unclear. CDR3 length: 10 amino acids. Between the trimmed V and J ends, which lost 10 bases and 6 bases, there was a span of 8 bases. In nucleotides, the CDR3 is TGTGCCACTTCCAGGGATACGCAGTATTTT. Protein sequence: CATSRDTQYF.

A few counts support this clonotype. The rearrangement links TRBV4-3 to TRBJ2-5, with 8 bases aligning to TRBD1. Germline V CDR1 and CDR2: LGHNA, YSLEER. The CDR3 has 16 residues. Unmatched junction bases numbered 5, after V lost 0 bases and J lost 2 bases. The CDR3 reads CASSQDARGPQETQYF. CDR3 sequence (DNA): TGCGCCAGCAGCCAAGACGCCAGGGGGCCACAAGAGACCCAGTACTTC.

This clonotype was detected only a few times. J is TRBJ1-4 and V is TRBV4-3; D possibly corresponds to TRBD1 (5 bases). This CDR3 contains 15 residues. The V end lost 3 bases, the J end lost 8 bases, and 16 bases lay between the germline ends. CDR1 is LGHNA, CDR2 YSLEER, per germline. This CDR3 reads CASSQTVGEGEKLFF. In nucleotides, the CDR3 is TGCGCCAGCAGCCAGACCGTAGGGGAAGGAGAAAAACTGTTTTTT.

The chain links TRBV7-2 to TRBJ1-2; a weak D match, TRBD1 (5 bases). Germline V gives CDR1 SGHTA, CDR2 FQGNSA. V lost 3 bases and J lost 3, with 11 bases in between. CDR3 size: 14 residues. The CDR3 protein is CASSFPGGDYGYTF. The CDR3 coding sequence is TGTGCCAGCAGCTTCCCCGGGGGTGACTATGGCTACACCTTC.

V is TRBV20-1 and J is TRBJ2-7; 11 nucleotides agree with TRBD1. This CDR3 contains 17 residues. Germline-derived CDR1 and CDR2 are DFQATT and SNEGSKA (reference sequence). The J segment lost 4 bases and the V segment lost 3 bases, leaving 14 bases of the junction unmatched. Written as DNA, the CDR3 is TGCAGTGCTAGCCCCACATTGGACAGGGGGCGAAGGTACGAGCAGTACTTC. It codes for CSASPTLDRGRRYEQYF.

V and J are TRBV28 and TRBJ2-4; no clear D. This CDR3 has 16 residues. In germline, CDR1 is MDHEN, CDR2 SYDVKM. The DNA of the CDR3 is TGTGCGTCAAGCAAGCCCGTAGGATTTGTCAAAAACATTCAGTACTTC. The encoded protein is CASSKPVGFVKNIQYF.

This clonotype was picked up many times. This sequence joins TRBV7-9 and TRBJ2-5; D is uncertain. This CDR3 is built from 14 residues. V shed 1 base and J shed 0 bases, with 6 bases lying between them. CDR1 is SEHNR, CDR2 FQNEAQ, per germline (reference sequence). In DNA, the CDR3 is TGTGCCAGCAGCTTAGTTCGGGACCAAGAGACCCAGTACTTC. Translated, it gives CASSLVRDQETQYF.